The 27 T cell receptor beta chains reported below all come from one sample, sequenced in a study of shared clonotypes between healthy human individuals. This table comes from immunoSEQ multiplex PCR, and its TCRdb copy is limited to in-frame clones, with some not included. The table has a few million clones, around 90% seen once. Specimen: naive CD4+ T cells sorted from blood. Subset in this sample: CD45RA+ positively selected. These receptors were obtained from a man aged 18-30 years in good health.

The gene calls are TRBV2 and TRBJ1-2, with D unclear. Per germline, CDR1 SNHLY and CDR2 FYNNEI. Between the trimmed V and J ends, which lost 6 bases and 8 bases, there was a span of 25 bases. The CDR3 totals 16 residues. The CDR3 region has the DNA TGTGCCAGCAGGGACGTGGTGGCAGTCGGACTGGGGGGCTACACCTTC. Amino acid sequence: CASRDVVAVGLGGYTF.

CDR3 sequence (DNA): TGCGCCAGCAGCTCCCCCGAGTACAATGAGCAGTTCTTC. Amino acid sequence: CASSSPEYNEQFF. V and J are TRBV5-1 and TRBJ2-1, with D unclear. The CDR3 consists of 13 residues. Deletions cut 3 bases from V and 4 bases from J, with 8 bases between. CDR1 is SGHRS and CDR2 is YFSETQ in the germline V gene.

A remark on this clone: Additional DNA sequences in this sample encode the identical CDR3. This chain uses TRBV28 with TRBJ2-7; TRBD1 agrees at 8 bases. Trimming removed 3 bases from V and 4 bases from J; junction bases left unmatched: 5. The V gene's germline CDR1 is MDHEN and CDR2 SYDVKM. CDR3 size: 14 residues. The CDR3 loop is CASSFPGQGYEQYF. The CDR3 DNA reads TGTGCCAGCAGTTTCCCCGGACAGGGTTACGAGCAGTACTTC.

The chain recombines TRBV6-5 with TRBJ2-2; a weak D match, TRBD2 (6 bases). Germline V gene data show CDR1 as MNHEY and CDR2 as SVGAGI. This CDR3 region has 15 residues. Deletions cut 2 bases from V and 7 bases from J, with 14 bases between. The CDR3 sequence is CASSYGRARGGELFF. CDR3 bases: TGTGCCAGCAGTTACGGCAGGGCGCGGGGCGGGGAGCTGTTTTTT.

The chain employs TRBV27 and TRBJ1-6; D not certain. CDR3 length equals 14 residues. The V and J ends lost 3 bases and 3 bases respectively, with 6 bases between them. Germline V lookup: CDR1 MNHEY, CDR2 SMNVEV (reference sequence). DNA of the CDR3: TGTGCCAGCAGTTTGCAGGACTATAATTCACCCCTCCACTTT. It specifies CASSLQDYNSPLHF.

As concerns this clone: This sample also contains other DNA sequences that code for the same CDR3. The chain uses TRBV29-1 and TRBJ1-2; D might be TRBD1 (6 bases). This CDR3 contains 12 residues. Trimming shortened V by 4 bases and J by 2 bases, and 8 bases separated the two germline ends. Germline V gives CDR1 SQVTM, CDR2 ANQGSEA. The CDR3 nucleotides are TGCAGCGTTGCAGGACAGAACTATGGCTACACCTTC. Translating it yields CSVAGQNYGYTF.

The V and J genes are TRBV28 and TRBJ1-2; D is unresolved. CDR3 length: 14 residues. CDR1 is MDHEN, CDR2 SYDVKM, per germline. V lost 5 bases and J 0 bases, leaving 10 bases between the germline ends. The CDR3 sequence: CASSPGSSNYGYTF. As DNA, the CDR3 is TGTGCCAGCAGTCCCGGCAGCTCTAACTATGGCTACACCTTC.

The chain employs TRBV30 and TRBJ1-2, with TRBD1 matching 8 bases. In germline, CDR1 is GTSNPN, CDR2 SVGIG (reference sequence). The CDR3 covers 13 residues. V gave up 0 bases and J gave up 8 bases; unmatched junction bases: 5. CDR3 coding DNA: TGTGCCTGGAGTGTACAACAGGGGGTAGGCTACACCTTC. Translated, it gives CAWSVQQGVGYTF.

The chain is built from TRBV10-2 and TRBJ1-1; D unresolved. The CDR3 runs to 13 residues. V was pared by 2 bases and J by 1 base, with 5 bases between. The germline CDR1 and CDR2 sequences are WSHSY and SAAADI. In nucleotides, the CDR3 is TGCGCCAGCAGTGAGGAGAAGAACACTGAAGCTTTCTTT. Translating it yields CASSEEKNTEAFF.

This rearrangement joins TRBV19 to TRBJ2-1; TRBD2 matches 13 bases. Trimming cost V 4 bases and J 12 bases; bases outside gene matches: 9. CDR3 length equals 15 residues. CDR1 is LNHDA and CDR2 is SQIVND in the germline V gene (reference sequence). Written as DNA, the CDR3 is TGTGCCAGTAGTAAGGGACTAGCGGGACCGGGATGGCAGTTCTTC. Translation gives CASSKGLAGPGWQFF. Filled out from reference TRBV19 and TRBJ2-1, the complete variable domain reads DGGITQSPKYLFRKEGQNVTLSCEQNLNHDAMYWYRQDPGQGLRLIYYSQIVNDFQKGDIAEGYSVSREKKESFPLTVTSAQKNPTAFYLCASSKGLAGPGWQFFGPGTRLTVL.

The chain uses TRBV5-6 and TRBJ1-5, with D uncertain. The CDR3 consists of 13 residues. CDR1 is SGHDT and CDR2 is YYEEEE in the germline V gene. The germline V and J ends were trimmed by 4 bases and 6 bases, with 11 bases remaining between them. CDR3 sequence: CASSKTSAQPQHF. CDR3 nucleotides: TGTGCCAGCAGCAAAACCTCGGCTCAGCCCCAGCATTTT.

The chain recombines TRBV6-1 with TRBJ2-5; TRBD1 aligns across 8 bases. The CDR3 has 14 residues. Germline V gene data show CDR1 as MNHNS and CDR2 as SASEGT. V dropped 5 bases and J dropped 7; count of bases not matched to a gene: 9. Here the CDR3 DNA reads TGTGCCAGCAGTAGAACAGGGGGAGATGGGACCCAGTACTTC. This sequence encodes CASSRTGGDGTQYF.

The V and J genes are TRBV7-9 and TRBJ1-1, with D unclear. The CDR3 consists of 13 residues. Germline-derived CDR1 and CDR2 are SEHNR and FQNEAQ (reference sequence). V dropped 10 bases and J dropped 0 bases, with 12 bases sitting between them. Here the CDR3 DNA reads TGTGCCACCACCCAGTTCTTGAACACTGAAGCTTTCTTT. Translated, it gives CATTQFLNTEAFF.

J is TRBJ2-5 and V is TRBV29-1; weak D call: TRBD2 (5 bases). CDR1 is SQVTM, CDR2 ANQGSEA, per germline. Trimming took off 4 bases at V and 5 bases at J, with 14 bases between the two ends. This CDR3 has 13 amino acids. CDR3 protein: CSVALDWEETQYF. Written as DNA, the CDR3 is TGCAGCGTTGCCCTTGACTGGGAGGAGACCCAGTACTTC.

In this sample, this clone turned up once. V gene TRBV2 combines with J gene TRBJ2-7; 7 bases are a match to TRBD1. Germline-derived CDR1 and CDR2 are SNHLY and FYNNEI. The V segment lost 5 bases and the J segment 0 bases; nucleotides outside the gene matches: 4. The CDR3 has 14 residues. CDR3 in amino acids: CASSYGQASYEQYF. CDR3 in DNA: TGTGCCAGCAGTTACGGACAGGCCTCCTACGAGCAGTACTTC.

This clone was seen only once. V is TRBV11-2 and J is TRBJ1-2, with unresolved D. Per germline, CDR1 SGHAT and CDR2 FQNNGV. The CDR3 is 18 amino acids. Deletions cut 1 base from V and 10 bases from J, with 28 bases between. Here the CDR3 DNA reads TGTGCCAGCAGCTTAGCAATAGTGGGAAAGGCCGCCTTAGGCGTCTACACCTTC. Its translation: CASSLAIVGKAALGVYTF.

The CDR3 is CASSPFGGGGADTQYF. In DNA form, the CDR3 reads TGTGCCAGCAGCCCATTTGGGGGCGGTGGGGCAGATACGCAGTATTTT. This chain connects TRBV7-2 to TRBJ2-3, with a possible D match to TRBD1 (6 bases). Germline V gene lookup returns CDR1 SGHTA and CDR2 FQGNSA. The CDR3 totals 16 residues. Deletions cut 5 bases from V and 4 bases from J, with 19 bases between. Drawing the rest from reference TRBV7-2 and TRBJ2-3, the complete variable domain is GAGVSQSPSNKVTEKGKDVELRCDPISGHTALYWYRQSLGQGLEFLIYFQGNSAPDKSGLPSDRFSAERTGGSVSTLTIQRTQQEDSAVYLCASSPFGGGGADTQYFGPGTRLTVL.

The chain links TRBV6-5 to TRBJ2-1; D possibly corresponds to TRBD1 (6 bases). V lost 7 bases to trimming and J lost 4 bases, with 11 bases between them. The germline gives CDR1 MNHEY, CDR2 SVGAGI. This CDR3 is built from 13 residues. CDR3 region: CASTRGGYNEQFF. DNA for the CDR3: TGTGCCAGCACGAGAGGGGGATACAATGAGCAGTTCTTC.

The CDR3 coding sequence is TGTGCCAGCACCGAATCACAGGGCCTCGTTTCTGGCTACACCTTC. Its protein is CASTESQGLVSGYTF. The chain carries TRBV6-1 and TRBJ1-2, with a possible D match to TRBD1 (6 bases). Trimming took off 7 bases at V and 7 bases at J, with 22 bases between the two ends. Germline assignment: CDR1 MNHNS and CDR2 SASEGT. The CDR3 is 15 residues long.

The rearrangement joins TRBV6-5 to TRBJ1-1; no firm D call. Germline loops: CDR1 MNHEY, CDR2 SVGAGI. The CDR3 is made up of 14 amino acids. Trimming removed 1 base from V and 2 bases from J, with 8 bases in between. The CDR3 nucleotides read TGTGCCAGCAGTTACTTAGGGTCTAACACTGAAGCTTTCTTT. Residues: CASSYLGSNTEAFF.

The rearrangement links TRBV4-1 to TRBJ1-2, with TRBD1 matching 9 bases. CDR3 size: 16 residues. Germline V gene sequence: CDR1 MGHRA, CDR2 YSYEKL. Trimming at V came to 2 bases and at J to 3 bases, leaving 7 bases not matched to a gene. CDR3 sequence: CASSQQAQGAYYGYTF. CDR3 in DNA: TGCGCCAGCAGCCAACAAGCACAGGGGGCGTACTATGGCTACACCTTC.

This sequence joins TRBV28 and TRBJ2-3, with 8 bases identical to TRBD1. J lost 1 base, V lost 1 base, and 4 bases had no gene match. This CDR3 region has 16 residues. Germline assignment: CDR1 MDHEN and CDR2 SYDVKM. CDR3 loop: CASSLFRGQGTDTQYF. For the CDR3, the DNA is TGTGCCAGCAGTTTATTCCGGGGACAGGGCACAGATACGCAGTATTTT.

CDR3 bases: TGCGCCAGCACCCCTTTAGAACGTACGAACACTGAAGCTTTCTTT. This gives the protein CASTPLERTNTEAFF. The rearrangement uses TRBV5-1 and TRBJ1-1; no clear D. Per the germline V gene, CDR1 is SGHRS and CDR2 is YFSETQ. V dropped 6 bases and J dropped 1 base, with 16 bases sitting between them. This CDR3 has 15 amino acids.

The J gene is TRBJ2-2, the V gene TRBV10-3; D is uncertain. Per germline, CDR1 ENHRY and CDR2 SYGVKD. The CDR3 has 14 amino acids. V was shortened by 0 bases and J by 9 bases, with 11 bases between the two germline ends. The CDR3 is CAISESKGLWELFF. CDR3 bases: TGTGCCATCAGTGAGTCAAAGGGATTGTGGGAGCTGTTTTTT.

Comment on this clone: Other DNA sequences in the same sample also yield this CDR3. The genes are TRBV18 and TRBJ2-2; no definite D call. Trimming took 1 base from V and 5 from J, leaving 2 bases between them. Germline-derived CDR1 and CDR2 are KGHSH and LQKENI. This CDR3 comprises 12 residues. CDR3 protein: CASSPQTGELFF. DNA of the CDR3: TGTGCCAGCTCACCACAGACCGGGGAGCTGTTTTTT.

The chain joins TRBV23-1 to TRBJ1-1, with D maybe TRBD1 (5 bases). TRBV23-1 is flagged as an ORF with uncertain function. There are 19 residues in the CDR3. The V and J ends lost 1 base and 1 base respectively, with 22 bases between them. CDR3 in DNA: TGCGCCAGCAGTCAATACAGACAGTGGGTGGGTCTGGAGAACACTGAAGCTTTCTTT. The encoded protein is CASSQYRQWVGLENTEAFF.

The genes are TRBV11-2 and TRBJ2-1; D perhaps matches TRBD2 (5 bases). The CDR3 contains 12 residues. Trimming cost V 5 bases and J 11 bases, with 13 bases left between them. The germline V gene has CDR1 SGHAT and CDR2 FQNNGV. CDR3 bases: TGTGCCAGCAGCCCCCGGACTGGACAGCAGTTCTTC. It codes for CASSPRTGQQFF.